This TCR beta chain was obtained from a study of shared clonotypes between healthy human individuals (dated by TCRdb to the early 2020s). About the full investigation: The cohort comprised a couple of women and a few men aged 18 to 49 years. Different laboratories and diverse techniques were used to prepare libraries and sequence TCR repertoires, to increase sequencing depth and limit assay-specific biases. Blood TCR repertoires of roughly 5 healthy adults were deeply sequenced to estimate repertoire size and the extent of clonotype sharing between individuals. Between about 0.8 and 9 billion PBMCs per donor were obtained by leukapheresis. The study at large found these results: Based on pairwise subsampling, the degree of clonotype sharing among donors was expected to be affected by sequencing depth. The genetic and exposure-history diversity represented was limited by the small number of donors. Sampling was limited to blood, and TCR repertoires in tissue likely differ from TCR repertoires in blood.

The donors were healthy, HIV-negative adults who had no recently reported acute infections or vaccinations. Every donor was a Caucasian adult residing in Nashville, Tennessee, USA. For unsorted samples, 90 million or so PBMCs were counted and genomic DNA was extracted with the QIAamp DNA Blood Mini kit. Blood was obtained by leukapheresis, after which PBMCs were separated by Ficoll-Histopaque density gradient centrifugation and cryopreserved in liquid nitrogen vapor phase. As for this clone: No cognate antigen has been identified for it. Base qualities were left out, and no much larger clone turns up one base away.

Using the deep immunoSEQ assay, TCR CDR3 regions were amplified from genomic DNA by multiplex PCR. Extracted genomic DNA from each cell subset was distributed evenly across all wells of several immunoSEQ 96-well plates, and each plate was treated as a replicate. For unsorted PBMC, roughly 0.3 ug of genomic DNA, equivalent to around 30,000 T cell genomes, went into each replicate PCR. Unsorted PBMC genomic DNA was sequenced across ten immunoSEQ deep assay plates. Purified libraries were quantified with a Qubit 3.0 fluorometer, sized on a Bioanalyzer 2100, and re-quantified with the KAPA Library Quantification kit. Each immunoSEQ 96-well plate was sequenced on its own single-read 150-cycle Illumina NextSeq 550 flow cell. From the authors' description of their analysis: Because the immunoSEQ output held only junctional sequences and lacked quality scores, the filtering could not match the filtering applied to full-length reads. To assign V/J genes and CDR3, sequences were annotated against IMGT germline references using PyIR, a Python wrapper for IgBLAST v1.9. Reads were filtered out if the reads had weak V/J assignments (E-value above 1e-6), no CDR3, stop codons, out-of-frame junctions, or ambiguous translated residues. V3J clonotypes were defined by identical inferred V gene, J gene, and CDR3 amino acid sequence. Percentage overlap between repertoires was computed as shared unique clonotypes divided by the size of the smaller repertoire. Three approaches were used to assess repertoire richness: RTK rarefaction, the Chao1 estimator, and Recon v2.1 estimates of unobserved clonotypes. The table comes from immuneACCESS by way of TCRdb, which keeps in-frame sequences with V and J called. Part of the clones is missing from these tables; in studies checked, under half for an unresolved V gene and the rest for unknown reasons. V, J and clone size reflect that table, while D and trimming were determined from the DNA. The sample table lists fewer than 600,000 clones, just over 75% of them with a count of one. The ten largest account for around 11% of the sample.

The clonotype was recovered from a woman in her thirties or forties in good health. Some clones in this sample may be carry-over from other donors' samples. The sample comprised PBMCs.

The DNA sequence is given as TGCAGCGTTAAGGACAGGGGGCTATCCTTACGGGAGCAGTACTTC. It codes for CSVKDRGLSLREQYF. Here the chain combines TRBV29-1 and TRBJ2-7, with 11 middle bases fitting TRBD1. The CDR3 holds 15 amino acids from the cysteine to the phenylalanine. The retained sequence is limited to the CDR3, 45 bases, with the frame set at the first base. Via the germline V gene, CDR1 is SQVTM and CDR2 ANQGSEA. Trimming removed 5 bases from V and 7 bases from J; the gene matches leave 13 bases unexplained.